Presented here are 23 T cell receptor beta chains from one specimen sequenced in a study of blood T cell repertoires in COVID-19. Clones were sequenced by immunoSEQ multiplex PCR, and TCRdb holds only the in-frame ones, with some missing. The sample holds 130,000 to 150,000 clones, approximately 83% seen once. The specimen was PBMCs or T cells enriched from blood (not recorded which). The receptors derive from a man over 45 who had recovered from COVID-19.

This chain links TRBV6-5 with TRBJ1-2; 8 bases match TRBD1. Germline lookup yields CDR1 MNHEY and CDR2 SVGAGI. This CDR3 comprises 13 residues. The V segment lost 6 bases and the J segment 8 bases; nucleotides outside the gene matches: 8. The CDR3 coding sequence is TGTGCCAGCAGCGAGGACAGGGTTGGCGGCTACACCTTC. Translating gives CASSEDRVGGYTF.

CDR3 loop: CASSLVQYEQYF. Here the CDR3 DNA reads TGTGCCAGCAGCTTGGTACAGTACGAGCAGTACTTC. The V call is TRBV11-2, the J call TRBJ2-7; D is ambiguous. Trimming took off 3 bases at V and 4 bases at J, with 7 bases between the two ends. Looked up from germline, CDR1 is SGHAT and CDR2 is FQNNGV. The CDR3 totals 12 residues.

The chain is built from TRBV25-1 and TRBJ2-5; D uncertain. There are 12 residues in the CDR3. Trimming took 3 bases from V and 2 from J, leaving 4 bases between them. Germline CDR1 and CDR2: MGHDK and SYGVNS. The CDR3 is CASSESQETQYF. The DNA of the CDR3 is TGTGCCAGCAGTGAGTCTCAAGAGACCCAGTACTTC.

The chain links TRBV2 to TRBJ1-6, with D possibly matching TRBD1 (6 bases). Trimming removed 6 bases from V and 5 bases from J, with 17 bases in between. CDR1 SNHLY and CDR2 FYNNEI come from the germline V gene. The length of the CDR3 is 16 residues. The chain's CDR3 is CASRGGLRTDNSPLHF. For the CDR3, the DNA is TGTGCCAGCAGGGGGGGGCTAAGGACAGATAATTCACCCCTCCACTTT.

V usage is TRBV14 and J usage is TRBJ1-2, with TRBD1 matching 7 bases. This CDR3 is built from 15 residues. The germline gives CDR1 SGHDN, CDR2 FVKESK. Trimming cost V 1 base and J 2 bases; bases outside gene matches: 4. The CDR3 DNA reads TGTGCCAGCAGCCAAGGAGGGGGCGCGAACTATGGCTACACCTTC. It yields the protein CASSQGGGANYGYTF.

This clone came up once. V usage is TRBV3-1 (or the pseudogene TRBV3-2) and J usage is TRBJ2-6, with D possibly being TRBD2 (5 bases). The CDR3 has 17 residues. Germline CDR1 reads LGHDT; CDR2 reads YNNKEL (reference sequence). Trimming pared 0 bases from V and 1 base from J, leaving 10 bases between. This chain's CDR3 is CASSQDRRQSGANVLTF. The CDR3 DNA reads as TGTGCCAGCAGCCAAGATAGGAGGCAATCTGGGGCCAACGTCCTGACTTTC.

The rearrangement uses TRBV20-1 and TRBJ1-3; TRBD1 is a possible D gene (5 bases). The CDR3 length is 11 residues. The germline V and J ends were trimmed by 7 bases and 9 bases, with 13 bases remaining between them. CDR1 is DFQATT and CDR2 is SNEGSKA in the germline V gene (reference sequence). The CDR3 coding sequence is TGCAGTGTCGGTGGAAGGGGCACCATATATTTT. It codes for CSVGGRGTIYF.

This chain joins TRBV11-2 and TRBJ1-6; D gene uncertain. Per the germline V gene, CDR1 is SGHAT and CDR2 is FQNNGV. The CDR3 is 13 residues long. The V gene lost 3 bases and the J gene lost 7 bases, with 7 bases spanning the gap. CDR3 sequence (DNA): TGTGCCAGCAGCTTGCGAGAAAATTCACCCCTCCACTTT. Translation: CASSLRENSPLHF.

This clone appeared a single time. The rearrangement links TRBV7-2 to TRBJ2-3, with unresolved D. Trimming took off 2 bases at V and 4 bases at J, with 16 bases between the two ends. Germline V gives CDR1 SGHTA, CDR2 FQGNSA. The CDR3 sequence is 16 residues long. In DNA, the CDR3 is TGTGCCAGCAGCTTATATTCTGGATCAGGTTCAGATACGCAGTATTTT. Amino acid sequence: CASSLYSGSGSDTQYF.

J is TRBJ1-2 and V is TRBV25-1, with D possibly being TRBD1 (6 bases). The CDR3 is 13 amino acids. Germline CDR1 reads MGHDK; CDR2 reads SYGVNS. The V end lost 4 bases, the J end lost 8 bases, and 14 bases lay between the germline ends. The CDR3 region is CASSVPGAGGYTF. The CDR3 region has the DNA TGTGCCAGCAGTGTACCAGGGGCAGGCGGCTACACCTTC.

This clone occurred once. V is TRBV6-5 and J is TRBJ2-7; 8 bases are a match to TRBD1. Germline assignment: CDR1 MNHEY and CDR2 SVGAGI. The CDR3 runs 15 residues. The junction had 8 bases not matched to a gene; V was cut back by 0 bases and J by 7 bases. The CDR3 region has the DNA TGTGCCAGCAGTTACTCGAACAGGGGGGCTCGGGAGCAGTACTTC. Protein: CASSYSNRGAREQYF.

This clone was observed a few times. DNA of the CDR3: TGTGCCAGCAGGAACAGGGTAGGTCAGCCCCAGCATTTT. Its translation is CASRNRVGQPQHF. The rearrangement joins TRBV28 to TRBJ1-5; maybe TRBD1 (6 bases). Deletions cut 6 bases from V and 6 bases from J, with 12 bases between. Germline-derived CDR1 and CDR2 are MDHEN and SYDVKM. The CDR3 is 13 amino acids.

This rearrangement joins TRBV4-1 to TRBJ2-7; D gene uncertain. Per the germline V gene, CDR1 is MGHRA and CDR2 is YSYEKL. V lost 0 bases and J lost 2, with 11 bases in between. This CDR3 is built from 15 residues. CDR3 sequence reads: CASSQESAAAYEQYF. In nucleotides, the CDR3 is TGCGCCAGCAGCCAAGAATCGGCGGCGGCCTACGAGCAGTACTTC.

The chain joins TRBV14 to TRBJ2-1; TRBD2 matches at 7 bases. The CDR3 consists of 16 residues. Germline-derived CDR1 and CDR2 are SGHDN and FVKESK. Trimming at V came to 3 bases and at J to 4 bases, leaving 9 bases not matched to a gene. The CDR3 region is CASSQDPGGWYNEQFF. CDR3 DNA: TGTGCCAGCAGCCAGGACCCCGGGGGGTGGTACAATGAGCAGTTCTTC.

This clone was counted a single time. The same CDR3 arises from other DNA sequences in this sample as well. The rearrangement uses TRBV27 and TRBJ2-7; 9 nucleotides align to TRBD1. The CDR3 runs to 14 residues. After removal of 3 bases from V and 5 bases from J, the junction contained 5 bases not matched to a gene. Germline loops: CDR1 MNHEY, CDR2 SMNVEV (reference sequence). DNA for the CDR3: TGTGCCAGCAGTTTCGGGACAGGGATCAACGAGCAGTACTTC. Residues: CASSFGTGINEQYF.

V and J are TRBV7-9 and TRBJ1-4; no definite D call. The germline V and J ends were trimmed by 3 bases and 11 bases, with 10 bases remaining between them. The CDR3 runs 12 residues. Germline V CDR1 and CDR2: SEHNR, FQNEAQ (reference sequence). DNA for the CDR3: TGTGCCAGCAGCTTGGAGACTGGGAAACTGTTTTTT. It encodes CASSLETGKLFF.

The V gene is TRBV7-9, the J gene TRBJ2-3; 8 nucleotides agree with TRBD2. After removal of 5 bases from V and 2 bases from J, the junction contained 3 bases not matched to a gene. The CDR3 runs 14 residues. Germline CDR1 is SEHNR and CDR2 is FQNEAQ (reference sequence). The CDR3 loop is CASSTGGVTDTQYF. The CDR3 nucleotides read TGTGCCAGCAGCACCGGGGGGGTCACAGATACGCAGTATTTT.

This sequence joins TRBV6-5 and TRBJ1-4; D is perhaps TRBD1 (6 bases). Per the germline V gene, CDR1 is MNHEY and CDR2 is SVGAGI. CDR3 length: 15 amino acids. The V gene lost 5 bases and the J gene lost 0 bases, with 10 bases spanning the gap. CDR3 sequence reads: CASSQGLSTNEKLFF. In nucleotides, the CDR3 is TGTGCCAGCAGTCAGGGGCTCTCAACTAATGAAAAACTGTTTTTT.

The chain carries TRBV7-2 and TRBJ1-5, with TRBD1 identical over 8 bases. CDR3 length: 15 residues. After removal of 5 bases from V and 3 bases from J, the junction contained 6 bases not matched to a gene. Germline V gives CDR1 SGHTA, CDR2 FQGNSA. This CDR3 is CASSPRTGPNQPQHF. CDR3 bases: TGTGCCAGCAGCCCCCGGACAGGGCCCAATCAGCCCCAGCATTTT.

The V call is TRBV3-1 (or the pseudogene TRBV3-2), the J call TRBJ1-2; 10 nucleotides align to TRBD1. With 3 bases clipped from V and 4 bases from J, the junction kept 5 bases outside the gene matches. This CDR3 is built from 15 residues. Germline-derived CDR1 and CDR2 are LGHDT and YNNKEL (reference sequence). CDR3 nucleotide sequence: TGTGCCAGCAGCCACGACGGACAGGGGGGCTATGGCTACACCTTC. Encoded protein: CASSHDGQGGYGYTF.

This chain connects TRBV18 to TRBJ2-1; 15 bases line up with TRBD2. Germline V gives CDR1 KGHSH, CDR2 LQKENI. Losses at the gene ends were 3 bases for V and 9 bases for J; bases not matched to a gene: 6. The CDR3 is 16 residues long. CDR3 DNA: TGTGCCAGCTCACCTCGGGGACTAGCGGGGGGTAGTGAGCAGTTCTTC. It specifies CASSPRGLAGGSEQFF.

The chain uses TRBV7-3 and TRBJ1-5; the D gene is possibly TRBD1 (6 bases). V shed 5 bases and J shed 6 bases, with 11 bases lying between them. The CDR3 is made up of 13 amino acids. Germline values: CDR1 SGHTA, CDR2 FQGTGA. This CDR3 is CASSAGVTQPQHF. In DNA form, the CDR3 reads TGTGCCAGCAGCGCAGGGGTTACTCAGCCCCAGCATTTT.

The chain has TRBV6-5 and TRBJ2-7; 7 bases are shared with TRBD1. V was pared by 0 bases and J by 4 bases, with 9 bases of the junction left unmatched. The CDR3 consists of 16 residues. Germline loops: CDR1 MNHEY, CDR2 SVGAGI. CDR3 region: CASSYSATGASYEQYF. In DNA form, the CDR3 reads TGTGCCAGCAGTTACTCAGCCACAGGGGCATCGTACGAGCAGTACTTC.